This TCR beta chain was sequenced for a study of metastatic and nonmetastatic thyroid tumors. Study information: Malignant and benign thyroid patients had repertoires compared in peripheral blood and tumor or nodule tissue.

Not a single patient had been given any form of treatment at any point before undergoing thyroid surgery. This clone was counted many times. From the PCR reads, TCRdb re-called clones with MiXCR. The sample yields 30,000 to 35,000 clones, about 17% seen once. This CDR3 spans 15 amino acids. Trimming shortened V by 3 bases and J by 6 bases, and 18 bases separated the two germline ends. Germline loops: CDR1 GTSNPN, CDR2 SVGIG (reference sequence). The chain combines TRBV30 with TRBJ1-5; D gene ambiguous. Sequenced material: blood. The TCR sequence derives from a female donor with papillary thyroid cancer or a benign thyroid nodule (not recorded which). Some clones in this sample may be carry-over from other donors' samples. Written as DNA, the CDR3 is TGTGCCTGGAGCGCAAGAGGCGTGGTCGGTCAGCCCCAGCATTTT. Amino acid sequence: CAWSARGVVGQPQHF.